These 31 T cell receptor beta chains originate from one sample sequenced in a study of T cells in Graves' hyperthyroidism and ophthalmopathy. Amplified TCR beta CDR3 regions derived from RNA transcripts. First-round RT-PCR with HTBI primers amplified the TCR CDR3 region. TCRdb reprocessed the multiplex PCR reads with MiXCR, giving one entry per CDR3 protein. Of 620,000 or so distinct CDR3 sequences detected, roughly 15% appear once; the ten largest clones hold about an eighth. Sequencing used blood. The receptor set was obtained from a woman in her fifties or sixties with Graves' ophthalmopathy.

V and J are TRBV12-3 or TRBV12-4 and TRBJ2-2; no firm D call. The CDR3 contains 12 residues. V was shortened by 6 bases and J by 2 bases, with 4 bases between the two germline ends. This chain's CDR3 is CASRFNTGELFF. The CDR3, as DNA: TGTGCCAGCAGATTTAACACCGGGGAGCTGTTTTTT.

This clonotype was seen repeatedly, ten times or more. The rearrangement links TRBV10-3 to TRBJ2-3; no firm D call. Per germline, CDR1 ENHRY and CDR2 SYGVKD. Trimming stripped 2 bases from V and 0 bases from J, with 12 bases between. The CDR3 totals 16 residues. This CDR3 is CAISEGRLSSTDTQYF. CDR3 nucleotide sequence: TGTGCCATCAGTGAGGGTCGGCTTTCTAGCACAGATACGCAGTATTTT.

Remarks on this clonotype: This could be a read error, since a much larger clone is one nucleotide away. This chain uses TRBV20-1 with TRBJ2-4; possibly TRBD2 for D (7 bases). This CDR3 has 14 amino acids. Germline-derived CDR1 and CDR2 are DFQATT and SNEGSKA (reference sequence). Trimming removed 3 bases from V and 6 bases from J, with 15 bases in between. The CDR3 sequence is CSASRRGEGNIQYF. The CDR3 nucleotides read TGCAGTGCTAGTAGAAGGGGGGAGGGAAACATTCAGTACTTC.

This clonotype has at least ten counts. The J gene is TRBJ2-3, the V gene TRBV20-1; 8 bases agree with TRBD2. J gave up 8 bases and V 3 bases, and 4 bases lay outside the gene matches. The CDR3 runs 12 residues. Germline values: CDR1 DFQATT, CDR2 SNEGSKA (reference sequence). This CDR3 reads CSASGGVGTQYF. In DNA, the CDR3 is TGCAGTGCTAGCGGGGGGGTTGGTACGCAGTATTTT.

V gene TRBV12-3 or TRBV12-4 combines with J gene TRBJ2-6; 11 bases align to TRBD1. This CDR3 contains 18 residues. The J segment lost 3 bases and the V segment lost 2 bases, leaving 6 bases of the junction unmatched. CDR3 sequence (DNA): TGTGCCAGCAGTTTATACGGACAGGGGGCATTTGGGGCCAACGTCCTGACTTTC. Translation gives CASSLYGQGAFGANVLTF.

This clonotype was seen many times. This rearrangement joins TRBV12-3 or TRBV12-4 to TRBJ2-1, with D uncertain. The V and J ends lost 8 bases and 6 bases respectively, with 17 bases between them. The length of the CDR3 is 14 residues. CDR3 amino acids: CASRLALLINEQFF. CDR3 bases: TGTGCCAGCCGCCTGGCTCTATTAATCAATGAGCAGTTCTTC.

This clonotype has a count of ten or more. V and J are TRBV28 and TRBJ1-5, with D possibly matching TRBD1 (6 bases). V dropped 9 bases and J dropped 11 bases, with 20 bases sitting between them. The CDR3 sequence is 13 residues long. The germline CDR1 and CDR2 sequences are MDHEN and SYDVKM. The CDR3 DNA is TGTGCCAGTTTAAGTGGGGGCAGGAGGGCCCAGCATTTT. It encodes CASLSGGRRAQHF. Using reference TRBV28 and TRBJ1-5 for the parts outside the CDR3, the full variable domain is DVKVTQSSRYLVKRTGEKVFLECVQDMDHENMFWYRQDPGLGLRLIYFSYDVKMKEKGDIPEGYSVSREKKERFSLILESASTNQTSMYLCASLSGGRRAQHFGDGTRLSIL.

This clonotype was seen ten or more times. The gene calls are TRBV7-3 and TRBJ2-1, with 10 bases fitting TRBD2. In germline, CDR1 is SGHTA, CDR2 FQGTGA. The CDR3 consists of 17 residues. Germline trimming cut 1 base from V and 8 bases from J; bases unmatched to any gene: 11. The CDR3 loop reads CASSLKPGASGSYEQFF. Written as DNA, the CDR3 is TGTGCCAGCAGCTTAAAACCGGGGGCTAGCGGGAGCTATGAGCAGTTCTTC.

In regard to this clonotype: This may be a read error: a much more frequent sequence differs by one nucleotide. This sequence joins TRBV6-5 and TRBJ2-7; TRBD2 aligns across 15 bases. This CDR3 comprises 16 residues. Germline CDR1 reads MNHEY; CDR2 reads SVGAGI. V dropped 4 bases and J dropped 7; count of bases not matched to a gene: 8. CDR3 loop: CASSFGTSGRLKEQYF. In DNA, the CDR3 is TGTGCCAGCAGTTTCGGGACTAGCGGGAGGCTAAAGGAGCAGTACTTC.

At least ten counts were recorded for this clonotype. The V call is TRBV7-2, the J call TRBJ2-3, with 9 bases fitting TRBD1. This CDR3 has 16 amino acids. Germline V gene sequence: CDR1 SGHTA, CDR2 FQGNSA. V gave up 1 base and J gave up 6 bases; unmatched junction bases: 8. For the CDR3, the DNA is TGTGCCAGCAGCTTAGACGAGGACAGGGGTTCTGATACGCAGTATTTT. This translates into CASSLDEDRGSDTQYF.

This clonotype was detected only a few times. The chain carries TRBV12-3 or TRBV12-4 and TRBJ2-6; D is unclear. The CDR3 is made up of 15 amino acids. The V end was cut by 5 bases, the J end by 0 bases, with 8 bases between. For the CDR3, the DNA is TGTGCCAGCAGTGCGCAGAACTCTGGGGCCAACGTCCTGACTTTC. Its protein product is CASSAQNSGANVLTF.

This clonotype was seen many times. The rearrangement links TRBV6-1 to TRBJ2-2; D may be TRBD2 (5 bases). The V end was cut by 1 base, the J end by 8 bases, with 17 bases between. The CDR3 is made up of 16 amino acids. The germline V gene has CDR1 MNHNS and CDR2 SASEGT. The CDR3 DNA follows: TGTGCCAGCAGTGAAGTAGCGTGGGAGTGGGGTGGGGAGCTGTTTTTT. Residues: CASSEVAWEWGGELFF.

This clonotype occurred many times. Here the CDR3 reads CASSPTGGLAGGRYEQYF. CDR3 in DNA: TGTGCCAGCTCACCAACAGGTGGACTAGCGGGAGGTCGTTACGAGCAGTACTTC. V and J are TRBV18 and TRBJ2-7; 14 nucleotides match TRBD2. With V trimmed by 2 bases and J by 4 bases, 10 bases remained unmatched. CDR3 length equals 18 residues. Germline loops: CDR1 KGHSH, CDR2 LQKENI.

The table lists this clonotype with a count of one. J is TRBJ2-3 and V is TRBV14, with D perhaps matching TRBD2 (6 bases). Germline CDR1 and CDR2: SGHDN and FVKESK. Trimming removed 7 bases from V and 1 base from J, with 9 bases in between. CDR3 length equals 13 residues. Here the CDR3 reads CASNRRGTDTQYF. In DNA form, the CDR3 reads TGTGCCAGCAACAGGAGGGGCACAGATACGCAGTATTTT.

This clonotype was detected a few times. V gene TRBV20-1 combines with J gene TRBJ1-5; 8 nucleotides agree with TRBD1. CDR1 and CDR2 (germline): DFQATT, SNEGSKA (reference sequence). The CDR3 is made up of 14 amino acids. With 3 bases clipped from V and 6 bases from J, the junction kept 7 bases outside the gene matches. The CDR3 is CSARSDRVGQPQHF. The CDR3 DNA follows: TGCAGTGCTAGGTCGGACAGGGTTGGTCAGCCCCAGCATTTT.

The chain is built from TRBV19 and TRBJ2-7, with D hard to call. This CDR3 contains 13 residues. The V end lost 1 base, the J end lost 3 bases, and 7 bases lay between the germline ends. Germline V gene sequence: CDR1 LNHDA, CDR2 SQIVND (reference sequence). CDR3 protein: CASSIGSYYEQYF. For the CDR3, the DNA is TGTGCCAGTAGTATAGGTAGCTACTACGAGCAGTACTTC.

This clonotype came up a few times. The CDR3 loop reads CASTNLEREPYNEQFF. The CDR3 nucleotides are TGTGCCAGCACTAACCTAGAGCGGGAGCCCTACAATGAGCAGTTCTTC. The chain is built from TRBV6-1 and TRBJ2-1, with 8 bases identical to TRBD2. Germline CDR1 MNHNS, CDR2 SASEGT. This CDR3 has 16 residues. V lost 7 bases, J lost 2 bases, and 10 bases stayed unmatched.

This clonotype was seen at least ten times. This chain joins TRBV20-1 and TRBJ2-7; 7 bases map to TRBD1. This CDR3 region has 13 residues. J lost 1 base, V lost 5 bases, and 5 bases had no gene match. Germline V gene sequence: CDR1 DFQATT, CDR2 SNEGSKA (reference sequence). This chain's CDR3 is CSAQQGKSYEQYF. For the CDR3, the DNA is TGCAGTGCTCAACAGGGGAAGTCCTACGAGCAGTACTTC.

This clonotype appeared a few times. V and J are TRBV20-1 and TRBJ2-1; 7 bases are a match to TRBD2. The CDR3 is 15 amino acids. Germline CDR1 DFQATT, CDR2 SNEGSKA (reference sequence). Unmatched junction bases numbered 9, after V lost 0 bases and J lost 7 bases. In nucleotides, the CDR3 is TGCAGTGCTAGAGAAACTGGCGGGAGTAGAAATGAGCAGTTCTTC. Translating it yields CSARETGGSRNEQFF.

The chain employs TRBV14 and TRBJ2-1; perhaps TRBD2 as D (6 bases). Germline assignment: CDR1 SGHDN and CDR2 FVKESK. The germline V and J ends were trimmed by 4 bases and 7 bases, with 20 bases remaining between them. The CDR3 spans 16 residues. CDR3 in DNA: TGTGCCAGCAGCCGGCCGAGAGGCCTCCGGGGGAATGAGCAGTTCTTC. Protein: CASSRPRGLRGNEQFF.

J is TRBJ1-5 and V is TRBV28; a possible D gene is TRBD1 (6 bases). In germline, CDR1 is MDHEN, CDR2 SYDVKM. Trimming removed 4 bases from V and 6 bases from J, with 13 bases in between. The CDR3 covers 14 residues. As DNA, the CDR3 is TGTGCCAGCAGTTACGCCGGGACATCTCAGCCCCAGCATTTT. Translating gives CASSYAGTSQPQHF.

This clonotype was counted ten times or more. The chain employs TRBV2 and TRBJ1-5; D possibly corresponds to TRBD1 (6 bases). This CDR3 has 15 amino acids. Trimming took off 2 bases at V and 4 bases at J, with 12 bases between the two ends. Germline assignment: CDR1 SNHLY and CDR2 FYNNEI. The CDR3 protein is CASSEIWTENQPQHF. In nucleotides, the CDR3 is TGTGCCAGCAGTGAAATATGGACAGAAAATCAGCCCCAGCATTTT.

This chain connects TRBV5-1 to TRBJ1-2, with no clear D. Per the germline V gene, CDR1 is SGHRS and CDR2 is YFSETQ. The V end was cut by 5 bases, the J end by 4 bases, with 15 bases between. The CDR3 is made up of 14 amino acids. The CDR3, as DNA: TGCGCCAGCAGTACCGAATCAGTCGCCTATGGCTACACCTTC. Its protein is CASSTESVAYGYTF.

This clonotype showed up many times. The CDR3 nucleotides are TGTGCCAGCACGTCAAACAAGGACGGTACCTACGAGCAGTACTTC. This sequence encodes CASTSNKDGTYEQYF. The chain is built from TRBV12-3 or TRBV12-4 and TRBJ2-7; no clear D. The V gene lost 7 bases and the J gene lost 2 bases, with 18 bases spanning the gap. This CDR3 is 15 amino acids long.

A single count supports this clonotype. A much larger clonotype is one base distant, so this may be a read error. The chain joins TRBV9 to TRBJ2-2; D possibly corresponds to TRBD2 (5 bases). The germline V gene encodes CDR1 SGDLS and CDR2 YYNGEE. This CDR3 region has 16 residues. Here the CDR3 reads CASSVGNNRNTGELSF. The CDR3, as DNA: TGTGCCAGCAGCGTAGGAAACAACCGGAACACCGGGGAGCTGTCTTTT.

In its sample, this clonotype was seen a few times. The chain carries TRBV20-1 and TRBJ1-5; D call uncertain. V dropped 0 bases and J dropped 0 bases, with 9 bases sitting between them. Germline lookup yields CDR1 DFQATT and CDR2 SNEGSKA (reference sequence). The CDR3 runs 15 residues. CDR3 loop: CSARDRGISNQPQHF. CDR3 DNA: TGCAGTGCTAGAGATCGTGGGATTAGCAATCAGCCCCAGCATTTT.

The sample holds many counts of this clonotype. This sequence joins TRBV18 and TRBJ1-2; 8 nucleotides align to TRBD1. The CDR3 extends over 13 amino acids. Germline V lookup: CDR1 KGHSH, CDR2 LQKENI. V lost 3 bases to trimming and J lost 4 bases; unmatched junction nucleotides: 1. CDR3 in amino acids: CASSPDRAYGYTF. The CDR3 DNA reads TGTGCCAGCTCACCGGACAGGGCCTATGGCTACACCTTC.

This clonotype was counted at least ten times. This sequence joins TRBV28 and TRBJ2-1; D is perhaps TRBD2 (6 bases). The germline CDR1 and CDR2 sequences are MDHEN and SYDVKM. The V end was cut by 8 bases, the J end by 2 bases, with 10 bases between. CDR3 size: 13 residues. The chain's CDR3 is CASGGGPYNEQFF. The CDR3, as DNA: TGTGCCAGCGGGGGAGGCCCCTACAATGAGCAGTTCTTC. Full variable domain (rest looked up from reference TRBV28 and TRBJ2-1): DVKVTQSSRYLVKRTGEKVFLECVQDMDHENMFWYRQDPGLGLRLIYFSYDVKMKEKGDIPEGYSVSREKKERFSLILESASTNQTSMYLCASGGGPYNEQFFGPGTRLTVL.

This clonotype was detected many times. Germline and junction disagree at one end, which may indicate a read error. The V and J genes are TRBV7-2 and TRBJ2-1; weak D call: TRBD1 (5 bases). Germline CDR1 and CDR2: SGHTA and FQGNSA. The CDR3 covers 15 residues. CDR3 nucleotides: TGTGCCAGCAGTTTAGGGGCTAGCTCCTACAATGAGCAGTTCTTC. The encoded protein is CASSLGASSYNEQFF.

This clonotype has more than one count but fewer than ten. This chain connects TRBV28 to TRBJ2-7; D remains ambiguous. V was pared by 4 bases and J by 1 base, with 11 bases between. Germline CDR1 and CDR2: MDHEN and SYDVKM. This CDR3 has 14 residues. In nucleotides, the CDR3 is TGTGCCAGCAGTTACGGAGATTTGTCCTACGAGCAGTACTTC. Translated, it gives CASSYGDLSYEQYF.

There are many counts of this clonotype. This chain uses TRBV11-3 with TRBJ2-3; no clear D gene. V was clipped by 0 bases and J by 0 bases, with 7 bases between them. The CDR3 sequence is 15 residues long. In germline, CDR1 is SGHNT, CDR2 YENEEA. The CDR3 loop reads CASSLDGRSTDTQYF. CDR3 coding DNA: TGTGCCAGCAGCTTAGATGGCAGGAGCACAGATACGCAGTATTTT.